This T cell receptor beta chain is drawn from a study of OX40 agonist ivuxolimab in advanced cancers. Study-wide background: Patients received intravenous ivuxolimab every 2 weeks at 0.01 to 10 mg/kg. Partial responses were observed in three patients, of whom one had hepatocellular carcinoma and two had cutaneous melanoma.

The study's findings and limits: At doses 0.1 to 3.0 mg/kg, CD4+ and CD8+ clones expanded.

Comments on this clone: What it binds is not known.

This CDR3 has 10 amino acids. Germline values: CDR1 SGHNT, CDR2 YENEEA. The germline V and J ends were trimmed by 3 bases and 6 bases, with 0 bases remaining between them. Some clones are missing from TCRdb's copy, which holds only in-frame ones; the method was immunoSEQ multiplex PCR. Counted here are tens of thousands of clones, 88% occurring once; the ten biggest clones make up 2.5% to 3.5%. The source material was CD4+ or CD8+ T cells sorted from blood, sampled in a trial of the OX40 agonist ivuxolimab. The TCR originated in an adult with an advanced solid tumor such as melanoma, head and neck, liver or kidney cancer. The rearrangement joins TRBV11-3 to TRBJ2-1; D remains unclear. This CDR3 is CASSFNEQFF. DNA for the CDR3: TGTGCCAGCAGCTTCAATGAGCAGTTCTTC.